These T cell receptor beta chains were read from a single sample in a study of long-term antiretroviral therapy in people with HIV. This table comes from immunoSEQ multiplex PCR, and its TCRdb copy is limited to in-frame clones, with some not included. The table lists about 25,000 clones, around four fifths of them singletons. This specimen was unsorted PBMCs, taken 1.1 years before starting antiretroviral therapy. Receptors originate from a woman in her thirties or forties with HIV. The CDR3 runs from the conserved cysteine through the conserved F or W. A D gene is named only where the DNA matches it firmly. Size tells how often a clone was seen (once, few, many) or the class of an expanded clone, and some rows leave it out.

NA,NA,TRBV6-5,TRBJ1-4,CASRQDINEKLFF,TGTGCCAGCAGACAGGACATCAATGAAAAACTGTTTTTT
NA,few,TRBV18,TRBJ1-2,CASSPGSGVLDGYTF,TGTGCCAGCTCACCAGGGTCAGGGGTACTGGATGGCTACACCTTC
TRBD2,NA,TRBV13,TRBJ2-6,CASSPGLAGAYGANVLTF,TGTGCCAGCAGCCCGGGACTAGCGGGAGCATATGGGGCCAACGTCCTGACTTTC
TRBD1,NA,TRBV6-5,TRBJ1-2,CASSSGTGGIRSYTF,TGTGCCAGCAGTTCCGGGACAGGGGGAATAAGGAGCTACACCTTC
NA,NA,TRBV10-3,TRBJ2-4,CAISQGKGFGNIQYF,TGTGCCATCAGTCAGGGGAAAGGTTTCGGAAACATTCAGTACTTC
NA,NA,TRBV5-1,TRBJ2-6,CASSHPDLGANVLTF,TGCGCCAGCAGCCACCCGGATCTTGGGGCCAACGTCCTGACTTTC
NA,NA,TRBV19,TRBJ1-3,CASSDRSSGNTIYF,TGTGCCAGTAGTGACAGGAGCTCTGGAAACACCATATATTTT
NA,NA,TRBV4-1,TRBJ1-2,CASSQGGEGSTNYGYTF,TGCGCCAGCAGCCAAGGGGGGGAGGGGTCAACTAACTATGGCTACACCTTC
NA,NA,TRBV30,TRBJ1-1,CAWSVKGLGYTEAFF,TGTGCCTGGAGTGTGAAGGGACTGGGGTACACTGAAGCTTTCTTT
NA,NA,TRBV5-1,TRBJ2-5,CASSSSHPSQETQYF,TGCGCCAGCAGCTCATCCCACCCAAGCCAAGAGACCCAGTACTTC
NA,NA,TRBV19,TRBJ1-2,CASSGRTNYGYTF,TGTGCCAGTAGTGGACGTACTAACTATGGCTACACCTTC
NA,NA,TRBV4-1,TRBJ1-1,CASSQVGGSPTEAFF,TGCGCCAGCAGCCAAGTCGGGGGATCCCCCACTGAAGCTTTCTTT
NA,NA,TRBV21-1,TRBJ2-7,CASSKYVRQGSYEQYF,TGTGCCAGCAGCAAATATGTTAGGCAGGGCTCCTACGAGCAGTACTTC
TRBD1,NA,TRBV18,TRBJ2-5,CASSPGDRTHETQYF,TGTGCCAGCTCACCGGGGGACAGAACCCACGAGACCCAGTACTTC